This T cell receptor (beta chain) stems from a study of CD8+ T cells in alopecia areata. Study information: Treated patients were given oral tofacitinib, which was dosed at 5 to 10 mg twice daily. Treated patients were scored for severity by percent of scalp affected. Study-wide points: How baseline CD8+ expansion relates to response remains uncertain (there was one nonresponder).

With respect to this clone: Its antigen remains unknown.

Extraction of RNA preceded its reverse transcription into cDNA, which served as the sequencing template. Clones were read by immunoSEQ multiplex PCR, and TCRdb kept only the in-frame ones, dropping some. The data contain roughly 200,000 clones, about 40% of them singletons. V lost 1 base and J lost 1, with 11 bases in between. The CDR3 extends over 14 amino acids. Per germline, CDR1 GTSNPN and CDR2 SVGIG (reference sequence). Documented treatment: oral pan-JAK inhibitor, 5-10 mg twice daily. Sorted populations comprised CD4+ and CD8+ T cells obtained from PBMCs. The sequence derives from a human donor with alopecia areata. This specimen consisted of CD4+ T cells sorted from blood, obtained at approximately week 36, from a patient treated with tofacitinib. V usage is TRBV30 and J usage is TRBJ2-7; D perhaps matches TRBD2 (5 bases). The DNA of the CDR3 is TGTGCCTGGAGTGCCTCGGGATTTTCCTACGAGCAGTACTTC. It translates to CAWSASGFSYEQYF.